One sample yielded the 22 T cell receptor beta chains listed below, sequenced in a study of shared clonotypes between healthy human individuals. The assay was immunoSEQ multiplex PCR, and TCRdb's table has in-frame clones only and misses some. The sample consists of approximately 1.5 million clones, approximately 98.5% of them appearing once. The sequencing input was naive CD4+ T cells sorted from blood. The subset: CD45RA+ positively selected. Receptors were obtained from a man aged 30-40 years in good health.

Concerning this clone: The sample contains more than one DNA sequence encoding this CDR3. The chain recombines TRBV29-1 with TRBJ2-7; D is uncertain. Trimming took off 4 bases at V and 2 bases at J, with 6 bases between the two ends. CDR3 length: 11 residues. Germline loops: CDR1 SQVTM, CDR2 ANQGSEA. CDR3 protein: CSVGATYEQYF. In DNA, the CDR3 is TGCAGCGTTGGGGCGACCTACGAGCAGTACTTC.

The V and J genes are TRBV25-1 and TRBJ2-1; D not certain. Trimming left V 2 bases short and J 6 bases short, with 14 bases between. Germline V lookup: CDR1 MGHDK, CDR2 SYGVNS. This CDR3 contains 15 residues. The CDR3 region is CASSEDNRLFNEQFF. The CDR3 DNA is TGTGCCAGCAGTGAAGACAACCGCCTTTTCAATGAGCAGTTCTTC. The full variable domain, with the rest looked up from reference TRBV25-1 and TRBJ2-1, is EADIYQTPRYLVIGTGKKITLECSQTMGHDKMYWYQQDPGMELHLIHYSYGVNSTEKGDLSSESTVSRIRTEHFPLTLESARPSHTSQYLCASSEDNRLFNEQFFGPGTRLTVL.

The chain links TRBV28 to TRBJ1-1; D ambiguous. This CDR3 comprises 12 residues. CDR1 MDHEN and CDR2 SYDVKM come from the germline V gene. With 6 bases removed from V and 4 bases from J, the gap between germline ends came to 9 bases. CDR3 loop: CASSYISTEAFF. The CDR3 region has the DNA TGTGCCAGCAGCTACATCTCCACTGAAGCTTTCTTT.

The CDR3 DNA reads as TGTGCCAGCAGCTTGTGGGGGACAGGGGGAGACACCATATATTTT. Protein product: CASSLWGTGGDTIYF. This chain links TRBV5-5 with TRBJ1-3, with 11 bases lining up with TRBD1. The V gene end was trimmed by 1 base and the J gene end by 8 bases; junction bases not matched to a gene: 5. The CDR3 contains 15 residues. Germline V lookup: CDR1 SGHKS, CDR2 YYEKEE (reference sequence).

The CDR3 region is CASSLGTASTDTQYF. The CDR3 DNA reads as TGTGCCAGCTCACTTGGGACAGCTAGCACAGATACGCAGTATTTT. The V call is TRBV18, the J call TRBJ2-3, with 7 positions matching TRBD1. Germline CDR1 is KGHSH and CDR2 is LQKENI. This CDR3 is built from 15 residues. The J segment lost 0 bases and the V segment lost 4 bases, leaving 4 bases of the junction unmatched.

The CDR3, as DNA: TGTGCCAGCAGCTTGAACCTCGACAGAATCAATGAGCAGTTCTTC. Translated, it gives CASSLNLDRINEQFF. V and J are TRBV5-6 and TRBJ2-1; a weak D match, TRBD1 (5 bases). Germline V gives CDR1 SGHDT, CDR2 YYEEEE. This CDR3 comprises 15 residues. Between the trimmed V and J ends, which lost 1 base and 6 bases, there was a span of 14 bases. The full variable domain, completed using reference TRBV5-6 and TRBJ2-1, is DAGVTQSPTHLIKTRGQQVTLRCSPKSGHDTVSWYQQALGQGPQFIFQYYEEEERQRGNFPDRFSGHQFPNYSSELNVNALLLGDSALYLCASSLNLDRINEQFFGPGTRLTVL.

The chain recombines TRBV9 with TRBJ2-2, with TRBD2 matching over 11 bases. Germline assignment: CDR1 SGDLS and CDR2 YYNGEE. The CDR3 runs to 15 residues. J was trimmed by 5 bases and V by 2 bases; bases with no gene match: 2. The CDR3 DNA is TGTGCCAGCAGCGTTTGGACTAGCGGGACCGGGGAGCTGTTTTTT. This encodes CASSVWTSGTGELFF.

The J gene is TRBJ1-5, the V gene TRBV19, with D possibly matching TRBD1 (5 bases). Trimming took off 6 bases at V and 0 bases at J, with 21 bases between the two ends. This CDR3 contains 18 residues. Germline V gene sequence: CDR1 LNHDA, CDR2 SQIVND (reference sequence). In DNA, the CDR3 is TGTGCCAGTAGCACTGGACGGTTTGGGGGAGATAGCAATCAGCCCCAGCATTTT. Protein sequence: CASSTGRFGGDSNQPQHF. Complete variable domain (other parts from reference TRBV19 and TRBJ1-5): DGGITQSPKYLFRKEGQNVTLSCEQNLNHDAMYWYRQDPGQGLRLIYYSQIVNDFQKGDIAEGYSVSREKKESFPLTVTSAQKNPTAFYLCASSTGRFGGDSNQPQHFGDGTRLSIL.

The chain combines TRBV7-2 with TRBJ2-5; the D is unclear. V lost 2 bases, J lost 4 bases, and 14 bases lay in between. The CDR3 is 15 amino acids. The germline CDR1 and CDR2 sequences are SGHTA and FQGNSA. CDR3 region: CASSLKTPLGETQYF. CDR3 nucleotide sequence: TGTGCCAGCAGCTTAAAGACGCCTTTGGGAGAGACCCAGTACTTC.

The V call is TRBV11-2, the J call TRBJ2-2, with D possibly matching TRBD2 (6 bases). The CDR3 is 13 residues long. The V and J ends lost 5 bases and 7 bases respectively, with 11 bases between them. The germline CDR1 and CDR2 sequences are SGHAT and FQNNGV. The CDR3 bases are TGTGCCAGCAGCGTACTGGGGGGCGGGGAGCTGTTTTTT. It is translated as CASSVLGGGELFF.

CDR3 amino acids: CASSLEGLARYEQFF. In DNA form, the CDR3 reads TGCGCCAGCAGCTTGGAAGGACTAGCGCGCTATGAGCAGTTCTTC. The rearrangement joins TRBV5-1 to TRBJ2-1; TRBD2 matches at 9 bases. V was clipped by 0 bases and J by 8 bases; unmatched bases: 6. CDR1 is SGHRS, CDR2 YFSETQ, per germline. There are 15 residues in the CDR3.

The rearrangement uses TRBV5-4 and TRBJ2-1, with 11 bases lining up with TRBD2. This CDR3 has 15 residues. Germline V gives CDR1 SGHNT, CDR2 YYREEE (reference sequence). The V segment lost 3 bases and the J segment 7 bases; nucleotides outside the gene matches: 6. CDR3 protein: CASSSTSGIENEQFF. The DNA of the CDR3 is TGTGCCAGCAGCTCGACTAGCGGGATAGAAAATGAGCAGTTCTTC.

The V gene is TRBV6-1, the J gene TRBJ2-7, with unresolved D. V lost 2 bases, J lost 3 bases, and 11 bases lay in between. CDR3 length equals 14 residues. The germline V gene encodes CDR1 MNHNS and CDR2 SASEGT. The CDR3 DNA follows: TGTGCCAGCAGTGAACGGGCGGTAGTCTACGAGCAGTACTTC. Residues: CASSERAVVYEQYF.

The gene calls are TRBV5-1 and TRBJ2-2; TRBD2 agrees at 7 bases. The CDR3 is 16 amino acids. Germline trimming cut 5 bases from V and 1 base from J; bases unmatched to any gene: 8. Germline CDR1 and CDR2: SGHRS and YFSETQ. CDR3 amino acids: CASRLSSGLNTGELFF. As DNA, the CDR3 is TGCGCCAGCAGACTCTCTAGCGGATTGAACACCGGGGAGCTGTTTTTT.

V and J are TRBV7-6 and TRBJ2-3; possibly TRBD2 for D (5 bases). Trimming took 0 bases from V and 2 from J, leaving 6 bases between them. CDR3 size: 14 residues. Germline V lookup: CDR1 SGHVS, CDR2 FNYEAQ. The CDR3 coding sequence is TGTGCCAGCAGCTTAGCGACTAACACAGATACGCAGTATTTT. Translation gives CASSLATNTDTQYF. Combining the CDR3 with reference TRBV7-6 and TRBJ2-3 gives the whole variable domain GAGVSQSPRYKVTKRGQDVALRCDPISGHVSLYWYRQALGQGPEFLTYFNYEAQQDKSGLPNDRFSAERPEGSISTLTIQRTEQRDSAMYRCASSLATNTDTQYFGPGTRLTVL.

The rearrangement uses TRBV15 and TRBJ2-7; D perhaps matches TRBD2 (5 bases). The V gene lost 5 bases and the J gene lost 3 bases, with 14 bases spanning the gap. Germline CDR1 reads LNHNV; CDR2 reads YYDKDF (reference sequence). The CDR3 is 14 amino acids. The CDR3: CATSPKRRFYEQYF. The DNA of the CDR3 is TGTGCCACCAGCCCAAAGCGGCGGTTCTACGAGCAGTACTTC.

The J gene is TRBJ1-2, the V gene TRBV6-5; no clear D. The CDR3 has 14 amino acids. V was shortened by 6 bases and J by 7 bases, with 18 bases between the two germline ends. Germline V gene data show CDR1 as MNHEY and CDR2 as SVGAGI. The CDR3 DNA reads as TGTGCCAGCAGAATTACCACGGGGTCGCCTGGCTACACCTTC. Translating it yields CASRITTGSPGYTF.

The V call is TRBV5-4, the J call TRBJ1-1, with 7 bases lining up with TRBD1. Germline trimming cut 4 bases from V and 6 bases from J; bases unmatched to any gene: 12. CDR1 and CDR2 from the germline V gene are SGHNT and YYREEE (reference sequence). This CDR3 spans 15 amino acids. The CDR3 is CASSLPTGSGAEAFF. CDR3 DNA: TGTGCCAGCAGCCTCCCGACAGGGTCGGGCGCTGAAGCTTTCTTT.

The chain is built from TRBV12-5 and TRBJ2-3, with 8 bases fitting TRBD1. The CDR3 extends over 16 amino acids. Per germline, CDR1 LGHNT and CDR2 FRNRAP. After removal of 0 bases from V and 4 bases from J, the junction contained 6 bases not matched to a gene. DNA for the CDR3: TGTGCTAGTGGTTTGGTAACGGACAGGGTGGCAGATACGCAGTATTTT. Amino acids: CASGLVTDRVADTQYF.

The V gene is TRBV11-2, the J gene TRBJ2-3, with a possible D match to TRBD1 (6 bases). The germline gives CDR1 SGHAT, CDR2 FQNNGV. Trimming cost V 5 bases and J 2 bases, with 20 bases left between them. The CDR3 extends over 17 amino acids. CDR3 in DNA: TGTGCCAGCAGCAACGTACAGGGTGCCCCTATCACAGATACGCAGTATTTT. Protein sequence: CASSNVQGAPITDTQYF. Full variable domain (outside the CDR3, taken from reference TRBV11-2 and TRBJ2-3): EAGVAQSPRYKIIEKRQSVAFWCNPISGHATLYWYQQILGQGPKLLIQFQNNGVVDDSQLPKDRFSAERLKGVDSTLKIQPAKLEDSAVYLCASSNVQGAPITDTQYFGPGTRLTVL.

About this clone: Within the sample, other DNA sequences also encode this same CDR3. The V call is TRBV7-2, the J call TRBJ1-5, with 7 bases matching TRBD1. This CDR3 region has 14 residues. The V and J ends lost 4 bases and 6 bases, in that order; junction bases with no gene match: 6. The V gene's germline CDR1 is SGHTA and CDR2 FQGNSA. As DNA, the CDR3 is TGTGCCAGCAGCTCGCGACAGGGAGGTCAGCCCCAGCATTTT. This codes for CASSSRQGGQPQHF.

This chain links TRBV5-6 with TRBJ2-7; D gene unclear. The germline gives CDR1 SGHDT, CDR2 YYEEEE. The CDR3 is made up of 15 amino acids. Trimming pared 0 bases from V and 0 bases from J, leaving 10 bases between. DNA for the CDR3: TGTGCCAGCAGCTTGGAGCCGATGTCCTCCTACGAGCAGTACTTC. This sequence encodes CASSLEPMSSYEQYF.